This record looks at one T cell receptor (beta chain) sequence and its context. Some second doses came at about 4 weeks and others at about 12 weeks; these were pooled. This entry comes from a study of T cell responses to AZD1222 COVID-19 vaccine. TCRdb keeps only in-frame clones here, not all; method: immunoSEQ multiplex PCR. The sample carries 100,000 to 150,000 clones, around 89% recorded once. This material consisted of peripheral blood, taken 28 days after the second AZD1222 dose. The receptor's source is an adult who received the AZD1222 COVID-19 vaccine.

The CDR3 spells CASSIWNRESSPLHF. DNA for the CDR3: TGTGCCAGTAGTATATGGAACAGGGAGAGTTCACCCCTCCACTTT. The chain is built from TRBV19 and TRBJ1-6; TRBD1 might be the D (6 bases). Germline V gene sequence: CDR1 LNHDA, CDR2 SQIVND (reference sequence). The CDR3 consists of 15 residues. V gave up 2 bases and J gave up 9 bases, with 14 bases separating them.